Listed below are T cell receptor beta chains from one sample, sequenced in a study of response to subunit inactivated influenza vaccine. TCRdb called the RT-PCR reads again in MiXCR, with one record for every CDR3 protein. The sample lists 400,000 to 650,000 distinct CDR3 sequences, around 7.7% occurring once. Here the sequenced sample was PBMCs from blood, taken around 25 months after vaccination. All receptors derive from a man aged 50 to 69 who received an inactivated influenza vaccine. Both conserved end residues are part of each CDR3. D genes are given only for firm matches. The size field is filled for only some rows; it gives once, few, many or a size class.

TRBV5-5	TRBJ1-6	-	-	CASSRDPNSPLHF	TGTGCCAGCAGCAGGGACCCTAATTCACCCCTCCACTTT
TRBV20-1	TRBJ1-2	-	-	CSASISAGNGYTF	TGCAGTGCTAGTATTTCGGCGGGGAATGGCTACACCTTC
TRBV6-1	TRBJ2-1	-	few	CASTPGGRSSYNEQFF	TGTGCCAGCACCCCCGGAGGGAGAAGCTCCTACAATGAGCAGTTCTTC
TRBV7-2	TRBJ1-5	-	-	CASSLVVGQPQHF	TGTGCCAGCAGCTTAGTGGTGGGGCAGCCCCAGCATTTT
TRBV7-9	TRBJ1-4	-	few	CASSPRPTMQNEKLFF	TGTGCCAGCAGCCCCCGTCCGACTATGCAGAATGAAAAACTGTTTTTT
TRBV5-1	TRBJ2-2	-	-	CASSLRGFIGELFF	TGCGCCAGCAGCTTGCGTGGTTTTATCGGGGAGCTGTTTTTT
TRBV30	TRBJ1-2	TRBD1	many	CAWSTIDRVGGYTF	TGTGCCTGGAGTACAATTGACAGGGTTGGAGGCTACACCTTC
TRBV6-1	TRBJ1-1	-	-	CASRTRGLGTEAFF	TGTGCCAGCAGGACAAGGGGGTTGGGCACTGAAGCTTTCTTT
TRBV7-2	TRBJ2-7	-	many	CASSLHAQIYEQYF	TGTGCCAGCAGCTTACACGCCCAGATCTACGAGCAGTACTTC
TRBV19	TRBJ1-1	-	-	CATKFRGQGNTEAFF	TGTGCCACCAAGTTCCGGGGGCAGGGGAACACTGAAGCTTTCTTT
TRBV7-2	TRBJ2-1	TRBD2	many	CASSNERGRYNEQFF	TGTGCCAGCAGCAACGAGCGGGGGAGGTACAATGAGCAGTTCTTC
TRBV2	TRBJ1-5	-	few	CASRPGLGGQPQHF	TGTGCCAGCAGACCGGGACTTGGGGGCCAGCCCCAGCATTTT
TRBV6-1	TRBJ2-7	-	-	CASRPLSRGYYEQYF	TGTGCCAGCAGACCCCTCAGTAGGGGGTACTACGAGCAGTACTTC
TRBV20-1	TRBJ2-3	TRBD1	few	CSALPGQGSRTQYF	TGCAGTGCTCTACCGGGACAGGGCTCCCGTACGCAGTATTTT
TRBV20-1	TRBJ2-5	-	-	CSAAQGGETQYF	TGCAGTGCTGCACAGGGAGGGGAGACCCAGTACTTC
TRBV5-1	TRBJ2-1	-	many	CASSPGTPNNEQFF	TGCGCCAGCAGCCCGGGGACCCCCAACAATGAGCAGTTCTTC
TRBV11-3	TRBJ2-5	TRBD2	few	CASSSGLAGTQETQYF	TGTGCCAGCAGCTCGGGACTAGCGGGGACCCAAGAGACCCAGTACTTC
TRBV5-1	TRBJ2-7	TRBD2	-	CASSYLWRGAKGGEQYF	TGCGCCAGCAGCTATTTGTGGCGGGGGGCAAAAGGAGGCGAGCAGTACTTC
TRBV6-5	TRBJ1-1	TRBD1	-	CASSWEWTGEAFF	TGTGCCAGCAGTTGGGAATGGACAGGGGAAGCTTTCTTT
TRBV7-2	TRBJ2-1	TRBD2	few	CASSLVSSGRGYNEQFF	TGTGCCAGCAGCTTAGTTAGTAGCGGGAGGGGGTACAATGAGCAGTTCTTC
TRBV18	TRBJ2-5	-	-	CASSLMGGQQETQYF	TGTGCCAGCTCACTGATGGGGGGACAACAAGAGACCCAGTACTTC
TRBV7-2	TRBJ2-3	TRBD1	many	CASSWDRLGLDTQYF	TGTGCCAGCAGCTGGGACAGATTAGGTTTAGATACGCAGTATTTT
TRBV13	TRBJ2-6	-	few	CASSQRGLGANVLTF	TGTGCCAGCAGCCAAAGAGGGCTTGGGGCCAACGTCCTGACTTTC
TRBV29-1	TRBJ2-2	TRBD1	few	CSAELTGVNTGELFF	TGCAGCGCTGAGCTGACAGGGGTCAACACCGGGGAGCTGTTTTTT
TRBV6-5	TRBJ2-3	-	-	CASSYSWGDLSDTQYF	TGTGCCAGCAGTTACTCGTGGGGGGACCTCTCGGATACGCAGTATTTT
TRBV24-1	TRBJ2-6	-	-	CATSLAGANVLTF	TGTGCCACCAGTTTAGCGGGGGCCAACGTCCTGACTTTC
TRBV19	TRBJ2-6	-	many	CASCDLGGANVLTF	TGTGCCAGTTGCGATTTGGGTGGGGCCAACGTCCTGACTTTC